This T cell receptor (beta chain) was sequenced during a study of T-cell reconstitution after alpha-beta-depleted transplantation in children. Whole-study results and caveats: From surviving recipient T cells and thymic progenitors came the high day-60 TCRbeta diversity observed in some patients. At the one-year point after transplant, T-cell counts and TCRbeta diversity were found to come mostly from T cells that had been newly produced. Roughly two months post-transplant, alpha-beta T cells reportedly originated from several hundred graft clones that had expanded.

This clonotype has a handful of counts. The antigen is unknown. V lost 2 bases to trimming and J lost 3 bases; unmatched junction nucleotides: 6. CDR3 size: 18 residues. Preparing the TCRbeta library involved the use of unique molecular identifiers. TCRdb called the PCR reads again in MiXCR, with one record for every CDR3 protein. The sample contains fewer than 550,000 distinct CDR3 sequences, under 12% of which appear only once. The V call is TRBV12-3 or TRBV12-4, the J call TRBJ2-2, with 13 nucleotides matching TRBD2. This sequence originates from a child under 10 years old with inherited bone marrow failure, due to receive a stem cell transplant. Material: PBMCs, obtained before TCRalphabeta/CD19-depleted stem cell transplant. The CDR3 coding sequence is TGTGCCAGCAGTTTATCACTAGCGGGAGGGCCCGACACCGGGGAGCTGTTTTTT. This encodes CASSLSLAGGPDTGELFF.